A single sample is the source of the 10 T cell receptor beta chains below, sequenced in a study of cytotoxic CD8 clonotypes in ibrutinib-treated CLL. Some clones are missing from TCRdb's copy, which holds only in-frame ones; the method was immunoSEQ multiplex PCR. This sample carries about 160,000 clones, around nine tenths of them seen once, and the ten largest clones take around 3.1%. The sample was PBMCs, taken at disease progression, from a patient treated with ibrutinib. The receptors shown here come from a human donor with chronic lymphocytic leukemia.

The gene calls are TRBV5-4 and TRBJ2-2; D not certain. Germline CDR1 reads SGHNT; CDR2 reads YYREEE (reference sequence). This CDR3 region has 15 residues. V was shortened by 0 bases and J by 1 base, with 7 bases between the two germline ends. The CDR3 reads CASSLDRLNTGELFF. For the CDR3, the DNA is TGTGCCAGCAGCTTGGACAGACTGAACACCGGGGAGCTGTTTTTT.

The CDR3, as DNA: TGTGCCACATCACGTTGGGGACAGGGTCTTCTTGTCATCGGCAATCAGCCCCAGCATTTT. Its protein is CATSRWGQGLLVIGNQPQHF. The chain combines TRBV19 with TRBJ1-5; 9 nucleotides agree with TRBD1. CDR1 LNHDA and CDR2 SQIVND come from the germline V gene (reference sequence). The CDR3 runs to 20 residues. The junction had 24 bases not matched to a gene; V was cut back by 10 bases and J by 2 bases. The entire variable domain, with the rest obtained from reference TRBV19 and TRBJ1-5, is as follows: DGGITQSPKYLFRKEGQNVTLSCEQNLNHDAMYWYRQDPGQGLRLIYYSQIVNDFQKGDIAEGYSVSREKKESFPLTVTSAQKNPTAFYLCATSRWGQGLLVIGNQPQHFGDGTRLSIL.

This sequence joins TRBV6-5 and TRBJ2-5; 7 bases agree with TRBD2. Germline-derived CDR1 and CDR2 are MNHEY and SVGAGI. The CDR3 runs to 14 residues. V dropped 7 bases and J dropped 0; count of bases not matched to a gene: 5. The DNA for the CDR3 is TGTGCCAGCAACATGGGAGGGGACCAAGAGACCCAGTACTTC. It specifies CASNMGGDQETQYF.

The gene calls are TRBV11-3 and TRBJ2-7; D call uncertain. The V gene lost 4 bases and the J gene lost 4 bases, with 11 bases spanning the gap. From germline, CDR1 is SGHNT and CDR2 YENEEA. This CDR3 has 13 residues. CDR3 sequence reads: CASSSVVGYEQYF. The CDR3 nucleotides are TGTGCCAGCAGCTCCGTAGTTGGGTACGAGCAGTACTTC. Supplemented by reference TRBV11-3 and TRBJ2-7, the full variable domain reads EAGVVQSPRYKIIEKKQPVAFWCNPISGHNTLYWYLQNLGQGPELLIRYENEEAVDDSQLPKDRFSAERLKGVDSTLKIQPAELGDSAVYLCASSSVVGYEQYFGPGTRLTVT.

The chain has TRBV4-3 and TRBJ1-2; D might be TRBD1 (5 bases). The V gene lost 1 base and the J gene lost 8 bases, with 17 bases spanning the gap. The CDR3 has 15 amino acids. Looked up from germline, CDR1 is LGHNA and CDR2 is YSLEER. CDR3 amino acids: CASSQATGPVGGYTF. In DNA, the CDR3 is TGCGCCAGCAGCCAAGCTACGGGACCGGTGGGGGGCTACACCTTC.

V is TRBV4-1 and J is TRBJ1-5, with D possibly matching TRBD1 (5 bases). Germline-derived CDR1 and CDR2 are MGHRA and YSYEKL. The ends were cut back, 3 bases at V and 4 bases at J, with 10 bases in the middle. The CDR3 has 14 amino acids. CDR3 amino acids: CASSQWGDNQPQHF. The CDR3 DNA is TGCGCCAGCAGCCAGTGGGGGGATAATCAGCCCCAGCATTTT.

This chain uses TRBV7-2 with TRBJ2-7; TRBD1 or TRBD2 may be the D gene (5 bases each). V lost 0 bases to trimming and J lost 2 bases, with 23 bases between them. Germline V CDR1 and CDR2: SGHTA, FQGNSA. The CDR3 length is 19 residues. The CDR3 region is CASSLALGEGNAFPYEQYF. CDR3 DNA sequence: TGTGCCAGCAGCTTAGCGTTGGGAGAGGGGAACGCTTTTCCCTACGAGCAGTACTTC.

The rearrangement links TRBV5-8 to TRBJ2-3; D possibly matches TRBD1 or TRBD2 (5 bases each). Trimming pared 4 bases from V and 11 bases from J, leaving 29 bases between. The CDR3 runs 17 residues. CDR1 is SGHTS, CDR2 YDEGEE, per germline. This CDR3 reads CASSREGSRFGGSRQYF. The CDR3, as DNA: TGTGCCAGCAGCCGAGAGGGGAGCCGGTTTGGCGGGTCGAGGCAGTATTTT.

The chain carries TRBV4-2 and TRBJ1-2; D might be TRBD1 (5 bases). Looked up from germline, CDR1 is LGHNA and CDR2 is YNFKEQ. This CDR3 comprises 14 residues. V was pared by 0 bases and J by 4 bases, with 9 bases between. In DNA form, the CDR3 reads TGTGCCAGCAGCCAAGACAGGGATGTCTATGGCTACACCTTC. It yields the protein CASSQDRDVYGYTF.

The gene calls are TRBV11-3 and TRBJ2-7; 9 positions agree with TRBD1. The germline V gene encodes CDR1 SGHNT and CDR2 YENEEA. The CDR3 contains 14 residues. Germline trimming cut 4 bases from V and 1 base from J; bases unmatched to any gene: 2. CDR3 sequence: CASSWTGESYEQYF. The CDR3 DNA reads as TGTGCCAGCAGCTGGACAGGGGAGTCCTACGAGCAGTACTTC.